This is a list of T cell receptor beta chains from one sample in a study of early T cells in non-severe SARS-CoV-2 infection. TCRdb passed the 5' RACE reads through MiXCR, listing each CDR3 protein once. The sample yields over 30,000 distinct CDR3 sequences, about 6.5% seen once. The sample comprised whole blood. The receptors were sampled from an adult who was a healthcare worker with PCR-confirmed SARS-CoV-2 infection or an uninfected control (not recorded which). The conserved cysteine and the conserved F or W are not part of the CDR3 here.

v_gene: TRBV20-1; CDR3aa: SARVGAGANSPLH
v_gene: TRBV20-1; CDR3aa: SARGRSQPQH
v_gene: TRBV7-2; CDR3aa: ASSFRVDTQY
v_gene: TRBV6-2/TRBV6-3; CDR3aa: ASSYVSGRGNQPQH
v_gene: TRBV20-1; CDR3aa: SAQGQGNYNEQF
v_gene: TRBV20-1; CDR3aa: SARAGGYNSPLH
v_gene: TRBV20-1; CDR3aa: SARGGEHYEQY
v_gene: TRBV6-6; CDR3aa: ASREGLYGYT
v_gene: TRBV7-6; CDR3aa: ASSSGQGGRETQY
v_gene: TRBV10-3; CDR3aa: AISPTGNYGYT
v_gene: TRBV6-5; CDR3aa: ASSYSINTGELF
v_gene: TRBV7-2; CDR3aa: ASRSVTGTNSPLH
v_gene: TRBV12-3/TRBV12-4; CDR3aa: ASRGQGGYNEQF
v_gene: TRBV27; CDR3aa: ASSLFRTSTDTQY
v_gene: TRBV27; CDR3aa: ASSETDPSTDTQY
v_gene: TRBV19; CDR3aa: ASSIAPGTSRPNTGELF
v_gene: TRBV5-5; CDR3aa: ASSPTGTNYGYT
v_gene: TRBV9; CDR3aa: ASSVGGLAGGRQETQY
v_gene: TRBV7-2; CDR3aa: ASSLLATATNEKLF
v_gene: TRBV6-6; CDR3aa: ASSRRKTGDTEAF
v_gene: TRBV3-1; CDR3aa: ASSPPLNTEAF
v_gene: TRBV15; CDR3aa: ATSRGQGAYEQY
v_gene: TRBV28; CDR3aa: ASSRRDRDAYEQY
v_gene: TRBV20-1; CDR3aa: SAWDRGLYYEQY
v_gene: TRBV5-1; CDR3aa: ASSPNPGQKYGYT
v_gene: TRBV30; CDR3aa: AWSVGGEQY
v_gene: TRBV11-2; CDR3aa: ASSLQSGTNTGELF
v_gene: TRBV27; CDR3aa: ASSLYIDRRSGYT
v_gene: TRBV24-1; CDR3aa: ATSDFRQGPADTQY
v_gene: TRBV7-2; CDR3aa: ASSSSRTSGVSQY
v_gene: TRBV11-2; CDR3aa: ASSRSTGGFFYEQY
v_gene: TRBV28; CDR3aa: ASGTGSLVANEKLF
v_gene: TRBV12-3/TRBV12-4; CDR3aa: ASSLAVYGYT
v_gene: TRBV7-2; CDR3aa: ASSLWGQGGTEAF
v_gene: TRBV20-1; CDR3aa: SATRTGSNQPQH
v_gene: TRBV10-1; CDR3aa: ASSEFGSSGHQQF
v_gene: TRBV5-5; CDR3aa: ASSLTGGASLTDTQY
v_gene: TRBV10-3; CDR3aa: AISDGTANTEAF
v_gene: TRBV7-9; CDR3aa: ASSLVGRDQPQH
v_gene: TRBV7-2; CDR3aa: ASSSSGGAYEQY
v_gene: TRBV6-5; CDR3aa: ASSYGGSGDQETQY
v_gene: TRBV27; CDR3aa: ASSLEATGANVLT